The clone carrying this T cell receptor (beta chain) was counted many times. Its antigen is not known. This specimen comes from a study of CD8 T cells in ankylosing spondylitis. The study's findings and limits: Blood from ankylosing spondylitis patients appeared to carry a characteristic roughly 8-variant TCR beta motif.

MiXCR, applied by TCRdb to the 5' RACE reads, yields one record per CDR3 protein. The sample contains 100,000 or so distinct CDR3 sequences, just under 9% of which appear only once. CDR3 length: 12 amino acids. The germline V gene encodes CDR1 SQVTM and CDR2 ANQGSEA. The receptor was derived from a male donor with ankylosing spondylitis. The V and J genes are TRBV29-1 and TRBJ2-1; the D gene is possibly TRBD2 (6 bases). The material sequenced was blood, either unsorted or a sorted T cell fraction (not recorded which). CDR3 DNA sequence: TGCACTGGGGGACTCGGCCTCAATGAGCAGTTCTTC. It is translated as CTGGLGLNEQFF.